The next 21 T cell receptor beta chains were all read from a single sample in a study of blood T cells in healthy people across ages. The second PCR ran about 7 to 12 cycles with a sample-barcoded 5' primer and J-beta primers. TCRdb passed the 5' RACE reads through MiXCR, listing each CDR3 protein once. The sample lists around 750,000 distinct CDR3 sequences, roughly 50% occurring once. The sample consisted of blood. All receptors derive from a man older than 75 in good health.

This clonotype was found a few times. V is TRBV21-1 and J is TRBJ2-7; TRBD2, as called in the table, went unchecked against the DNA. TRBV21-1 corresponds to a pseudogene. CDR3 size: 15 residues. Written as DNA, the CDR3 is TGTGCCAGCAGCAGATTTCGAGTCCCCTCCTACGAGCAGTACTTC. Amino acid sequence: CASSRFRVPSYEQYF.

This clonotype was recorded a few times. The rearrangement uses TRBV3-1 and TRBJ2-3, with D possibly being TRBD1 or TRBD2 (5 bases each). The germline V and J ends were trimmed by 0 bases and 14 bases, with 27 bases remaining between them. The CDR3 is 17 residues long. Germline V gives CDR1 LGHDT, CDR2 YNNKEL (reference sequence). The CDR3 sequence: CASSQEGPTTKHRYAYF. CDR3 nucleotides: TGTGCCAGCAGCCAAGAGGGACCTACCACGAAGCACAGATACGCGTATTTT.

This clonotype was observed a few times. The genes are TRBV6-5 and TRBJ1-4; possible D gene TRBD1, 6 bases. Trimming took off 6 bases at V and 4 bases at J, with 9 bases between the two ends. The V gene's germline CDR1 is MNHEY and CDR2 SVGAGI. This CDR3 has 13 residues. CDR3 DNA: TGTGCCAGCAGCAGGGGTATTAATGAAAAACTGTTTTTT. Protein: CASSRGINEKLFF.

The chain is built from TRBV5-1 and TRBJ2-1; D unclear. Deletions cut 3 bases from V and 1 base from J, with 11 bases between. From germline, CDR1 is SGHRS and CDR2 YFSETQ. The CDR3 totals 15 residues. The CDR3 DNA is TGCGCCAGCAGCTCCGCTCGGGCGTCCTACAATGAGCAGTTCTTC. Amino acid sequence: CASSSARASYNEQFF. Using reference TRBV5-1 and TRBJ2-1 for the parts outside the CDR3, the full variable domain is KAGVTQTPRYLIKTRGQQVTLSCSPISGHRSVSWYQQTPGQGLQFLFEYFSETQRNKGNFPGRFSGRQFSNSRSEMNVSTLELGDSALYLCASSSARASYNEQFFGPGTRLTVL.

This clonotype was seen a few times. The chain couples TRBV20-1 to TRBJ1-5; the match to TRBD1 covers 11 bases. This CDR3 region has 15 residues. CDR1 and CDR2 from the germline V gene are DFQATT and SNEGSKA (reference sequence). The trim removed 5 bases at V and 1 base at J, leaving 4 bases unmatched. The CDR3 nucleotides read TGCAGTGCTCCGCGGACAGGGGGCAGCAATCAGCCCCAGCATTTT. Protein product: CSAPRTGGSNQPQHF.

The V gene is TRBV20-1, the J gene TRBJ2-1; 8 bases are a match to TRBD2. V shed 1 base and J 4 bases; nucleotides not matched to a gene: 9. The CDR3 runs to 16 residues. Germline values: CDR1 DFQATT, CDR2 SNEGSKA (reference sequence). DNA for the CDR3: TGCAGTGCTAGAGCCCGACTAGCGTGGGAGTACAATGAGCAGTTCTTC. Amino acid sequence: CSARARLAWEYNEQFF.

V gene TRBV20-1 combines with J gene TRBJ2-4, with D perhaps given as TRBD1 or TRBD2 (5 bases each). The J call is doubtful: the DNA matches TRBJ2-5 better. Germline loops: CDR1 DFQATT, CDR2 SNEGSKA (reference sequence). The CDR3 is 16 residues long. This CDR3 reads CSARDAWGNRQETQYF. The CDR3 DNA sequence: TGCAGTGCTAGAGACGCCTGGGGGAATCGACAGGAGACCCAGTACTTC.

The chain employs TRBV29-1 and TRBJ2-7, with 8 bases lining up with TRBD2. CDR1 is SQVTM and CDR2 is ANQGSEA in the germline V gene. J was trimmed by 7 bases and V by 6 bases; bases with no gene match: 8. The CDR3 has 12 residues. CDR3 bases: TGCAGCGTGAACCCGGGAGGGTTTGAGCAGTACTTC. The encoded protein is CSVNPGGFEQYF.

This clonotype was counted a few times. The chain uses TRBV20-1 and TRBJ1-2; 7 bases agree with TRBD1. Unmatched junction bases numbered 6, after V lost 0 bases and J lost 2 bases. The CDR3 has 15 residues. Germline assignment: CDR1 DFQATT and CDR2 SNEGSKA (reference sequence). Here the CDR3 DNA reads TGCAGTGCTAGAGACCCCGGGACAGTCAACTATGGCTACACCTTC. Translated: CSARDPGTVNYGYTF.

The CDR3 is CASSRDRGRAFF. The CDR3, as DNA: TGTGCCAGCAGCCGGGACAGGGGGCGAGCTTTCTTT. The J gene is TRBJ1-1, the V gene TRBV13; 12 nucleotides match TRBD1. V lost 5 bases, J lost 10 bases, and 2 bases stayed unmatched. From germline, CDR1 is PRHDT and CDR2 FYEKMQ (reference sequence). CDR3 length equals 12 residues.

This clonotype was seen only a few times. The genes are TRBV7-2 and TRBJ1-1, with TRBD1 as a possible D gene (5 bases). V lost 10 bases, J lost 4 bases, and 13 bases lay in between. The CDR3 extends over 12 amino acids. CDR1 and CDR2 from the germline V gene are SGHTA and FQGNSA. This CDR3 reads CATHGGGTEAFF. For the CDR3, the DNA is TGTGCCACACACGGGGGGGGCACTGAAGCTTTCTTT. The complete variable domain, with remaining parts taken from reference TRBV7-2 and TRBJ1-1, reads GAGVSQSPSNKVTEKGKDVELRCDPISGHTALYWYRQSLGQGLEFLIYFQGNSAPDKSGLPSDRFSAERTGGSVSTLTIQRTQQEDSAVYLCATHGGGTEAFFGQGTRLTVV.

V and J are TRBV6-6 and TRBJ2-4; D might be TRBD1 (7 bases). CDR1 is MNHNY and CDR2 is SVGAGI in the germline V gene (reference sequence). This CDR3 is 15 amino acids long. V lost 4 bases and J 1 base, leaving 11 bases between the germline ends. In nucleotides, the CDR3 is TGTGCCAGCAGTTTCGGAGGGGGCGCCAAAAACATTCAGTACTTC. Protein product: CASSFGGGAKNIQYF.

The rearrangement joins TRBV7-9 to TRBJ2-1; 9 bases map to TRBD2. Germline V CDR1 and CDR2: SEHNR, FQNEAQ (reference sequence). V lost 5 bases, J lost 8 bases, and 16 bases stayed unmatched. The CDR3 spans 17 residues. In DNA form, the CDR3 reads TGTGCCAGCAGCCCCAGGGGTAGCGGGAGCTTGGGCGATGAGCAGTTCTTC. Protein product: CASSPRGSGSLGDEQFF.

The V call is TRBV6-1, the J call TRBJ2-7, with a possible D match to TRBD2 (5 bases). Per germline, CDR1 MNHNS and CDR2 SASEGT. V was pared by 2 bases and J by 0 bases, with 11 bases between. The CDR3 has 15 amino acids. CDR3 coding DNA: TGTGCCAGCAGTGAAATGCAGCGGAGCTCCTACGAGCAGTACTTC. The encoded protein is CASSEMQRSSYEQYF.

V and J are TRBV3-1 and TRBJ2-7; 12 nucleotides align to TRBD2. CDR1 and CDR2 (germline): LGHDT, YNNKEL (reference sequence). The CDR3 runs to 16 residues. The J segment lost 4 bases and the V segment lost 0 bases, leaving 4 bases of the junction unmatched. This CDR3 is CASSQDPSGRGYEQYF. The CDR3 DNA reads as TGTGCCAGCAGCCAAGACCCTAGCGGGAGGGGGTACGAGCAGTACTTC.

The V gene is TRBV28, the J gene TRBJ2-2; TRBD1 agrees at 8 bases. Germline CDR1 reads MDHEN; CDR2 reads SYDVKM. V shed 7 bases, J shed 7 bases, and the junction held 11 bases outside the gene matches. The CDR3 contains 15 residues. The CDR3 sequence is CASIGLDRANGELFF. CDR3 DNA: TGTGCCAGCATCGGCCTGGACAGGGCTAACGGGGAGCTGTTTTTT.

This clonotype turned up a few times. This chain uses TRBV20-1 with TRBJ2-7, with D maybe TRBD1 (8 bases). The germline V gene encodes CDR1 DFQATT and CDR2 SNEGSKA (reference sequence). The CDR3 has 15 residues. Deletions cut 6 bases from V and 0 bases from J, with 18 bases between. CDR3 protein: CSAPGGGSSSYEQYF. Here the CDR3 DNA reads TGCAGTGCCCCAGGGGGCGGGAGTAGCTCCTACGAGCAGTACTTC.

The rearrangement uses TRBV6-1 and TRBJ2-7; 7 positions match TRBD1. V shed 8 bases and J 4 bases; nucleotides not matched to a gene: 8. CDR3 length equals 13 residues. Germline V gene sequence: CDR1 MNHNS, CDR2 SASEGT. DNA for the CDR3: TGTGCCAGCCTTGGACAGGCGAAATACGAGCAGTACTTC. This gives the protein CASLGQAKYEQYF.

The V and J genes are TRBV7-3 and TRBJ2-2; no reliable D call. This CDR3 contains 14 residues. Trimming took 1 base from V and 7 from J, leaving 10 bases between them. The germline gives CDR1 SGHTA, CDR2 FQGTGA. The CDR3 here is CASSLNLLRGELFF. The CDR3 nucleotides are TGTGCCAGCAGCTTAAATCTCCTGCGCGGGGAGCTGTTTTTT.

V gene TRBV6-7 combines with J gene TRBJ2-7; TRBD1 might be the D (6 bases). TRBV6-7 falls under the ORF class, with uncertain function. V dropped 7 bases and J dropped 1 base, with 14 bases sitting between them. This CDR3 has 14 residues. The CDR3 DNA reads as TGTGCCAGCATACACAGGGTAACGTCCTACGAGCAGTACTTC. It specifies CASIHRVTSYEQYF.

Comments on this clonotype: This may stem from a read error, because a much larger clone lies one nucleotide away. The chain employs TRBV29-1 and TRBJ2-7; 13 bases agree with TRBD2. The CDR3 totals 12 residues. V trimming: 7 bases; J trimming: 7 bases; junction bases outside the gene matches: 4. Germline CDR1 SQVTM, CDR2 ANQGSEA. CDR3: CSGGGLAGEQYF. The CDR3 DNA follows: TGCAGCGGGGGGGGACTAGCGGGAGAGCAGTACTTC.